The clone carrying this T cell receptor beta chain was counted many times. These data are taken from a study of blood T cell repertoires in COVID-19. J lost 10 bases, V lost 0 bases, and 4 bases had no gene match. Germline V gene lookup returns CDR1 SGDLS and CDR2 YYNGEE. The CDR3 extends over 15 amino acids. Using immunoSEQ multiplex PCR, the repertoire was profiled, and TCRdb retains in-frame clones only, with some absent. The repertoire consists of about 440,000 clones, with about nine tenths occurring once and the leading ten covering around 13%. The V and J genes are TRBV9 and TRBJ1-6; 10 bases fit TRBD1. The sample comprised peripheral blood. The TCR originated in a woman aged 45-60 years with COVID-19, enrolled during active disease. The chain's CDR3 is CASSVEGTGVSPLHF. The CDR3 nucleotides are TGTGCCAGCAGCGTAGAGGGGACAGGGGTATCACCCCTCCACTTT.